A single sample gave rise to the 28 T cell receptor beta chains below, sequenced in a study of beta chain features in type 1 diabetes. Sequencing targeted expressed TCRB transcripts, as all isolated RNA had been reverse transcribed. Profiled with immunoSEQ multiplex PCR; TCRdb holds only in-frame clones, not every one. The sample has under 300,000 clones, around a quarter seen once. Sample: central memory CD4+ T cells from blood. The origin of the receptors is a man aged 25 to 40 in good health.

V is TRBV30 and J is TRBJ2-3; D perhaps matches TRBD2 (5 bases). This CDR3 is built from 14 residues. CDR1 and CDR2 from the germline V gene are GTSNPN and SVGIG (reference sequence). V dropped 0 bases and J dropped 4 bases, with 11 bases sitting between them. The DNA for the CDR3 is TGTGCCTGGAGTGTTCGGGGTGGCGCAGATACGCAGTATTTT. This gives the protein CAWSVRGGADTQYF. Looking up the rest from reference TRBV30 and TRBJ2-3 gives the full variable domain: SQTIHQWPATLVQPVGSPLSLECTVEGTSNPNLYWYRQAAGRGLQLLFYSVGIGQISSEVPQNLSASRPQDRQFILSSKKLLLSDSGFYLCAWSVRGGADTQYFGPGTRLTVL.

A few counts support this clone. The chain carries TRBV7-2 and TRBJ1-5; tentative D call: TRBD1 (6 bases). V dropped 4 bases and J dropped 5 bases, with 9 bases sitting between them. This CDR3 region has 13 residues. Germline CDR1 and CDR2: SGHTA and FQGNSA. CDR3 region: CASSSYRDQPQHF. The CDR3 nucleotides read TGTGCCAGCAGCTCTTACAGGGATCAGCCCCAGCATTTT.

This clone was observed many times. The chain combines TRBV2 with TRBJ2-1, with D possibly TRBD2 on 5 matching bases. Germline V gene sequence: CDR1 SNHLY, CDR2 FYNNEI. This CDR3 is 16 amino acids long. Trimming took 5 bases from V and 0 from J, leaving 14 bases between them. This CDR3 is CASSSREINSYNEQFF. The CDR3 region has the DNA TGTGCCAGCAGTTCTAGGGAGATTAACTCCTACAATGAGCAGTTCTTC.

This clone appeared a few times. The chain carries TRBV6-6 and TRBJ1-4; D is possibly TRBD1 (6 bases). Germline CDR1 and CDR2: MNHNY and SVGAGI (reference sequence). V lost 2 bases, J lost 11 bases, and 15 bases lay in between. The CDR3 is 14 amino acids. Written as DNA, the CDR3 is TGTGCCAGCAGTTACGGCAGGGAGAGGGGGAAACTGTTTTTT. It yields the protein CASSYGRERGKLFF.

The V gene is TRBV7-2, the J gene TRBJ1-5, with D maybe TRBD1 (6 bases). The CDR3 is 15 amino acids. Between the trimmed V and J ends, which lost 2 bases and 5 bases, there was a span of 13 bases. CDR1 and CDR2 (germline): SGHTA, FQGNSA. Written as DNA, the CDR3 is TGTGCCAGCAGCTTATGGTCAGGGGTGGATCAGCCCCAGCATTTT. It yields the protein CASSLWSGVDQPQHF.

This clone was seen at least ten times. The V and J genes are TRBV13 and TRBJ2-1, with D uncertain. This CDR3 region has 14 residues. Germline-derived CDR1 and CDR2 are PRHDT and FYEKMQ (reference sequence). V was trimmed by 5 bases and J by 5 bases, leaving 13 bases between them. The CDR3 spells CASSLRWPDNEQFF. The CDR3 region has the DNA TGTGCCAGCAGCCTCCGCTGGCCCGACAATGAGCAGTTCTTC.

The chain has TRBV7-2 and TRBJ2-5; D is ambiguous. This CDR3 contains 11 residues. Looked up from germline, CDR1 is SGHTA and CDR2 is FQGNSA. Trimming took 3 bases from V and 1 from J, leaving 0 bases between them. CDR3 DNA sequence: TGTGCCAGCAGCTTCCAAGAGACCCAGTACTTC. Its protein product is CASSFQETQYF.

This clone turned up a few times. V is TRBV4-1 and J is TRBJ2-2, with 10 positions matching TRBD2. The CDR3 length is 18 residues. V lost 0 bases to trimming and J lost 2 bases; unmatched junction nucleotides: 6. Germline assignment: CDR1 MGHRA and CDR2 YSYEKL. CDR3 in amino acids: CASSQDLASGSNTGELFF. The CDR3 nucleotides read TGCGCCAGCAGCCAAGATTTAGCTAGCGGGAGTAACACCGGGGAGCTGTTTTTT.

In this sample, this clone turned up a few times. V usage is TRBV7-8 and J usage is TRBJ2-7; D is unresolved. V lost 1 base and J lost 2, with 18 bases in between. Looked up from germline, CDR1 is SGHVS and CDR2 is FQNEAQ. The CDR3 loop spans 17 amino acids. The DNA for the CDR3 is TGTGCCAGCAGCTTAGGTTTCACCCTTCGTTCGCCCTACGAGCAGTACTTC. Translation gives CASSLGFTLRSPYEQYF.

This clone was found a few times. This chain connects TRBV2 to TRBJ1-1; 7 nucleotides match TRBD1. The germline gives CDR1 SNHLY, CDR2 FYNNEI. The CDR3 runs to 14 residues. V shed 4 bases and J 0 bases; nucleotides not matched to a gene: 2. CDR3 bases: TGTGCCAGCAGTGCGACAGGGATGAACACTGAAGCTTTCTTT. Encoded protein: CASSATGMNTEAFF.

A word on this clone: Germline and junction disagree at one end, which may indicate a read error. The rearrangement links TRBV6-4 to TRBJ1-1; D uncertain. CDR3 length: 13 residues. Germline values: CDR1 MRHNA, CDR2 SNTAGT. CDR3 nucleotide sequence: TGTGCCAGCAGTTACTCACAGAACACTGAAGCTTTCTTT. Encoded protein: CASSYSQNTEAFF.

This clone was counted many times. At one boundary the junction diverges from the germline segment, which might be a read error. This chain joins TRBV2 and TRBJ2-6; 9 bases fit TRBD1. The CDR3 length is 15 residues. The germline V gene has CDR1 SNHLY and CDR2 FYNNEI. The CDR3 region has the DNA TGTGCCAGCAGGGAAGAGACAGGGGGGCTCCGGGTCCTGACTTTC. It specifies CASREETGGLRVLTF.

This clone was recorded a few times. The V and J genes are TRBV19 and TRBJ2-1; D not certain. Germline V gene lookup returns CDR1 LNHDA and CDR2 SQIVND (reference sequence). The CDR3 has 12 residues. Trimming removed 5 bases from V and 8 bases from J, with 10 bases in between. The CDR3 nucleotides read TGTGCCAGTAGTCTCAGATTCGATGAGCAGTTCTTC. Residues: CASSLRFDEQFF.

Only a few counts were recorded for this clone. The chain has TRBV7-9 and TRBJ2-7; unclear D gene. The CDR3 runs 13 residues. The germline V and J ends were trimmed by 1 base and 0 bases, with 4 bases remaining between them. Germline lookup yields CDR1 SEHNR and CDR2 FQNEAQ (reference sequence). The CDR3 sequence: CASSLELSYEQYF. CDR3 coding DNA: TGTGCCAGCAGCTTAGAGCTCTCCTACGAGCAGTACTTC.

The chain carries TRBV11-2 and TRBJ1-2; D unresolved. Germline V lookup: CDR1 SGHAT, CDR2 FQNNGV. The CDR3 contains 13 residues. Trimming pared 4 bases from V and 5 bases from J, leaving 11 bases between. The CDR3 DNA follows: TGTGCCAGCAGCTCCCTCGGCGGTTATGGCTACACCTTC. It encodes CASSSLGGYGYTF.

This clone appeared a few times. The chain is built from TRBV23-1 and TRBJ2-7, with 11 bases fitting TRBD1. TRBV23-1 is labeled an ORF, and its function is uncertain. J lost 1 base, V lost 0 bases, and 5 bases had no gene match. The CDR3 covers 17 residues. CDR3 sequence: CASSQSRGQGDSYEQYF. The DNA for the CDR3 is TGCGCCAGCAGTCAATCTCGGGGACAGGGGGATTCCTACGAGCAGTACTTC.

This chain links TRBV21-1 with TRBJ2-1; the D segment call TRBD1 is taken from the table without a DNA check. TRBV21-1 is assigned pseudogene status. The CDR3 sequence is 14 residues long. The CDR3: CASSKTGKSNEQFF. Here the CDR3 DNA reads TGTGCCAGCAGCAAGACAGGGAAAAGCAATGAGCAGTTCTTC.

The CDR3 spells CASSPLSSGGPTDTQYF. Here the CDR3 DNA reads TGTGCCAGCAGCCCCTTGTCTAGCGGGGGGCCGACAGATACGCAGTATTTT. V usage is TRBV4-2 and J usage is TRBJ2-3; 11 nucleotides line up with TRBD2. CDR1 and CDR2 (germline): LGHNA, YNFKEQ. Trimming cost V 4 bases and J 3 bases; bases outside gene matches: 9. This CDR3 has 17 amino acids.

This clone has just a few counts. At one boundary the junction diverges from the germline segment, which might be a read error. Other DNA sequences of this sample code for an identical CDR3. The chain has TRBV7-2 and TRBJ2-7; the match to TRBD2 covers 8 bases. The CDR3 sequence is 14 residues long. The V gene's germline CDR1 is SGHTA and CDR2 FQGNSA. CDR3 nucleotides: TGCGCCAGCAGCTTATCTTCGGGAGGGCACGAGCAGTACTTC. It translates to CASSLSSGGHEQYF.

The chain joins TRBV5-4 to TRBJ2-1, with TRBD1 identical over 12 bases. This CDR3 has 16 residues. Germline CDR1 is SGHNT and CDR2 is YYREEE (reference sequence). After removal of 4 bases from V and 6 bases from J, the junction contained 8 bases not matched to a gene. CDR3 loop: CASSRGGTGGSNEQFF. CDR3 bases: TGTGCCAGCAGCCGAGGAGGGACAGGGGGCTCCAATGAGCAGTTCTTC.

This clone was picked up a small number of times. J is TRBJ2-7 and V is TRBV7-6; TRBD1 or TRBD2 may be the D gene (7 bases each). CDR1 is SGHVS, CDR2 FNYEAQ, per germline. CDR3 length: 14 residues. V was pared by 5 bases and J by 7 bases, with 18 bases between. CDR3 bases: TGTGCCAGCAGCGGACTAGATAGGGGGCGGGAGCAGTACTTC. Protein sequence: CASSGLDRGREQYF.

The chain links TRBV4-3 to TRBJ2-3; 8 bases agree with TRBD1. The ends lost 4 bases at V and 6 bases at J; junction bases unmatched: 6. The CDR3 is 14 amino acids. Germline CDR1 LGHNA, CDR2 YSLEER. The CDR3 spells CASSLTGGRDTQYF. The CDR3 DNA sequence: TGCGCCAGCAGCCTCACAGGGGGTCGGGATACGCAGTATTTT.

The rearrangement joins TRBV10-3 to TRBJ2-3; possibly TRBD1 or TRBD2 for D (5 bases each). Trimming shortened V by 2 bases and J by 1 base, and 13 bases separated the two germline ends. CDR3 length: 16 residues. The germline V gene has CDR1 ENHRY and CDR2 SYGVKD. DNA of the CDR3: TGTGCCATCAGTGAGGGATGGGGGAAAGGCACAGATACGCAGTATTTT. Translated: CAISEGWGKGTDTQYF.

This clone has just a few counts. V gene TRBV25-1 combines with J gene TRBJ2-3, with D possibly being TRBD1 (6 bases). V dropped 5 bases and J dropped 8 bases, with 11 bases sitting between them. The CDR3 sequence is 12 residues long. CDR1 is MGHDK and CDR2 is SYGVNS in the germline V gene. CDR3 region: CASSQDRSTQYF. In DNA form, the CDR3 reads TGTGCCAGCAGTCAGGACAGATCTACGCAGTATTTT.

J is TRBJ2-5 and V is TRBV2; TRBD2 agrees at 9 bases. In germline, CDR1 is SNHLY, CDR2 FYNNEI. The CDR3 is 15 residues long. The trim removed 4 bases at V and 7 bases at J, leaving 10 bases unmatched. The chain's CDR3 is CASSVGIAGAGTQYF. DNA of the CDR3: TGTGCCAGCAGTGTGGGGATAGCGGGGGCGGGGACCCAGTACTTC. Variable domain in full (rest from reference TRBV2 and TRBJ2-5): EPEVTQTPSHQVTQMGQEVILRCVPISNHLYFYWYRQILGQKVEFLVSFYNNEISEKSEIFDDQFSVERPDGSNFTLKIRSTKLEDSAMYFCASSVGIAGAGTQYFGPGTRLLVL.

The gene calls are TRBV30 and TRBJ1-2; tentative D call: TRBD1 (6 bases). The V end was cut by 3 bases, the J end by 2 bases, with 16 bases between. CDR1 is GTSNPN and CDR2 is SVGIG in the germline V gene (reference sequence). The CDR3 length is 15 residues. The CDR3 loop reads CAWRNGQIPNYGYTF. The CDR3 nucleotides read TGTGCCTGGAGGAACGGACAGATACCCAACTATGGCTACACCTTC.

Turning to this clone: Other DNA sequences in the sample encode the same CDR3. The V gene is TRBV15, the J gene TRBJ2-5; perhaps TRBD1 as D (5 bases). This CDR3 is 14 amino acids long. CDR1 and CDR2 (germline): LNHNV, YYDKDF (reference sequence). V was cut by 0 bases and J by 2 bases, with 7 bases left in between. The DNA of the CDR3 is TGTGCCACCAGCAGAGATCCAGGGCAAGAGACCCAGTACTTC. It yields the protein CATSRDPGQETQYF.

In this sample, this clone turned up a few times. This rearrangement joins TRBV10-3 to TRBJ2-7, with 10 bases fitting TRBD1. J gave up 6 bases and V 10 bases, and 18 bases lay outside the gene matches. The CDR3 is 16 amino acids. CDR1 ENHRY and CDR2 SYGVKD come from the germline V gene. The DNA for the CDR3 is TGTGCCACCCAACCGTGGGGACAGGGGCTCGGGGGCGAGCAGTACTTC. Protein sequence: CATQPWGQGLGGEQYF.